The 27 T cell receptor beta chains presented below share a single source sample, sequenced in a study of CXCR3-negative and CXCR3-positive naive CD8 T cells. Study observations and caveats: Naive cells with CXCR3 showed TRB CDR3s that were more hydrophobic than those in CXCR3-negative naive cells.

UMI-labeled 5' RACE TRB cDNA libraries were prepared from the cells. Reanalyzing the 5' RACE reads, TCRdb keeps one entry per CDR3 protein, without DNA. The sample holds about 89,000 distinct CDR3 sequences. Their specific antigens are unknown. Material for sequencing was naive CXCR3+ CD8+ T cells from blood. Subset described: CD45RO-CCR7+CD27+CD95- naive CD8+ T cells expressing CXCR3 (TNR3+). The receptor source for this set is a human donor in good health. Some clones in this sample may be carry-over from other donors' samples.

The gene calls are TRBV28 and TRBJ2-1; TCRdb returns TRBD2, unconfirmable since there is no DNA. CDR1 and CDR2 from the germline V gene are MDHEN and SYDVKM. This CDR3 is 14 amino acids long. CDR3 protein: CASSLLGGGNEQFF.

The rearrangement links TRBV5-6 to TRBJ2-1. This CDR3 is built from 14 residues. CDR1 and CDR2 (germline): SGHDT, YYEEEE. CDR3 region: CASSEDSSYNEQFF. The variable domain in full, with the rest retrieved from reference TRBV5-6 and TRBJ2-1, is DAGVTQSPTHLIKTRGQQVTLRCSPKSGHDTVSWYQQALGQGPQFIFQYYEEEERQRGNFPDRFSGHQFPNYSSELNVNALLLGDSALYLCASSEDSSYNEQFFGPGTRLTVL.

The chain couples TRBV7-2 to TRBJ1-2; TCRdb's D gene call, TRBD1, goes unchecked for lack of DNA. CDR3 length: 13 amino acids. Germline V gives CDR1 SGHTA, CDR2 FQGNSA. The CDR3 loop reads CARKTGTGAGYTF.

The chain links TRBV12-3 or TRBV12-4 to TRBJ2-7. This CDR3 spans 13 amino acids. CDR3 in amino acids: CASSRTVSYEQYF.

This sequence joins TRBV2 and TRBJ2-7; TCRdb calls TRBD1, which cannot be checked without DNA. Germline loops: CDR1 SNHLY, CDR2 FYNNEI. CDR3 length equals 15 residues. CDR3 sequence reads: CASSEANPETYEQYF.

The chain links TRBV12-3 or TRBV12-4 to TRBJ1-2; TCRdb outputs TRBD1, but without DNA this stays unchecked. The CDR3 is 15 residues long. The chain's CDR3 is CASSSDRGQEYGYTF.

This chain joins TRBV6-5 and TRBJ2-5; without DNA, the TCRdb call of TRBD1 cannot be checked. Germline CDR1 and CDR2: MNHEY and SVGAGI. The CDR3 has 16 residues. The CDR3 here is CASTNAGGGAQETQYF.

This rearrangement joins TRBV5-1 to TRBJ1-1. Germline V lookup: CDR1 SGHRS, CDR2 YFSETQ. This CDR3 is 13 amino acids long. The CDR3 sequence is CASSLGGTTEASF.

The rearrangement joins TRBV12-3 or TRBV12-4 to TRBJ2-3. The CDR3 sequence is 14 residues long. The CDR3 spells CASSFEESTDTQYF.

V gene TRBV13 combines with J gene TRBJ1-2; TCRdb proposes TRBD1, but this gene call is untestable without DNA. Germline V gene sequence: CDR1 PRHDT, CDR2 FYEKMQ (reference sequence). The CDR3 runs 14 residues. The CDR3 protein is CASSMGQGAYGYTF.

The gene calls are TRBV6-2 or TRBV6-3 and TRBJ2-1; TCRdb designates TRBD2, a call that cannot be tested without DNA. The CDR3 sequence is 16 residues long. Germline-derived CDR1 and CDR2 are MNHEY and SVGEGT. The CDR3: CASAPSSGRVYNEQFF.

The chain recombines TRBV28 with TRBJ2-5; TCRdb picks TRBD1, but there is no DNA to check that call. The CDR3 runs 13 residues. Germline CDR1 MDHEN, CDR2 SYDVKM. CDR3 protein: CASNYRVQETQYF.

The chain is built from TRBV10-3 and TRBJ2-6; TCRdb calls TRBD1, which cannot be checked without DNA. The CDR3 covers 13 residues. Per the germline V gene, CDR1 is ENHRY and CDR2 is SYGVKD. The CDR3 loop is CAITGSGANVLTF.

The V call is TRBV27, the J call TRBJ2-5; as DNA is missing, the TRBD1 call by TCRdb cannot be tested. This CDR3 is 13 amino acids long. Germline CDR1 reads MNHEY; CDR2 reads SMNVEV (reference sequence). The CDR3: CASSLALQETQYF.

The chain joins TRBV2 to TRBJ1-1. The CDR3 sequence is 15 residues long. Germline-derived CDR1 and CDR2 are SNHLY and FYNNEI. The CDR3 sequence: CASSLFAEMNTEAFF. Complete variable domain (other parts from reference TRBV2 and TRBJ1-1): EPEVTQTPSHQVTQMGQEVILRCVPISNHLYFYWYRQILGQKVEFLVSFYNNEISEKSEIFDDQFSVERPDGSNFTLKIRSTKLEDSAMYFCASSLFAEMNTEAFFGQGTRLTVV.

The chain carries TRBV6-2 or TRBV6-3 and TRBJ2-1; TCRdb lists TRBD2, though no DNA is available to test this call. Germline V gives CDR1 MNHEY, CDR2 SVGEGT. The CDR3 loop spans 15 amino acids. The CDR3 protein is CASSRPSGRADEQFF.

The CDR3: CASSLGVTDTQYF. V gene TRBV28 combines with J gene TRBJ2-3; TCRdb selects TRBD1, and the lack of DNA leaves this call unchecked. CDR1 is MDHEN and CDR2 is SYDVKM in the germline V gene. The CDR3 runs to 13 residues.

This chain uses TRBV5-5 with TRBJ2-7; TCRdb gives TRBD1 as the D gene, but with no DNA this cannot be confirmed. This CDR3 is 14 amino acids long. The germline V gene has CDR1 SGHKS and CDR2 YYEKEE (reference sequence). CDR3 in amino acids: CASSLGGQDYEQYF.

The chain has TRBV29-1 and TRBJ2-7; the D gene TCRdb calls, TRBD1, cannot be checked with no DNA. The CDR3 runs 14 residues. CDR1 and CDR2 (germline): SQVTM, ANQGSEA. The CDR3 loop reads CSVEDVDRNYEQYF.

This sequence joins TRBV10-1 and TRBJ2-7; the D call from TCRdb, TRBD1, cannot be confirmed without DNA. Germline CDR1 and CDR2: WNHNN and SYGVQD (reference sequence). The CDR3 has 15 amino acids. The CDR3 loop is CARGRGLSIPYEQYF.

The V and J genes are TRBV3-1 and TRBJ2-3. Germline CDR1 LGHDT, CDR2 YNNKEL (reference sequence). The length of the CDR3 is 13 residues. The CDR3 sequence: CASSRELLDTQYF.

The rearrangement joins TRBV7-2 to TRBJ2-7; the D call from TCRdb, TRBD1, cannot be confirmed without DNA. The germline gives CDR1 SGHTA, CDR2 FQGNSA. This CDR3 contains 17 residues. Here the CDR3 reads CASSLGTYWTGDYEQYF. Full variable domain (rest looked up from reference TRBV7-2 and TRBJ2-7): GAGVSQSPSNKVTEKGKDVELRCDPISGHTALYWYRQSLGQGLEFLIYFQGNSAPDKSGLPSDRFSAERTGGSVSTLTIQRTQQEDSAVYLCASSLGTYWTGDYEQYFGPGTRLTVT.

The V gene is TRBV27, the J gene TRBJ2-1; TCRdb names TRBD2, which stays unverified in the absence of DNA. The CDR3 sequence is 13 residues long. Germline CDR1 is MNHEY and CDR2 is SMNVEV (reference sequence). CDR3 sequence reads: CASSLSPVLEQFF.

The chain has TRBV7-6 and TRBJ2-5. The CDR3 totals 14 residues. Germline V CDR1 and CDR2: SGHVS, FNYEAQ. The CDR3 here is CASSLAPTGETQYF.

The J gene is TRBJ1-1, the V gene TRBV5-5. The CDR3 has 12 amino acids. In germline, CDR1 is SGHKS, CDR2 YYEKEE (reference sequence). CDR3 protein: CASSWGTAEAFF.

The chain recombines TRBV11-2 with TRBJ1-5; checking the TCRdb D call of TRBD1 is not possible without DNA. Germline V gene lookup returns CDR1 SGHAT and CDR2 FQNNGV. The CDR3 covers 16 residues. CDR3 loop: CASSPRGPRSNQPQHF.

V usage is TRBV6-1 and J usage is TRBJ2-5; TCRdb indicates TRBD2, and absent DNA this call remains unverified. CDR3 size: 17 residues. Germline values: CDR1 MNHNS, CDR2 SASEGT. CDR3 protein: CASQTGTSGRYQETQYF.